The clone carrying this T cell receptor beta chain was seen more than once but under ten times. No antigen is known for it. The data were produced by immunoSEQ multiplex PCR, yet TCRdb's version contains in-frame clones alone and is incomplete. Here the sample spans about 150,000 clones, 85% to 90% being singletons. This sample stems from a study of cytomegalovirus exposure and HLA in healthy donors. Study-wide points: Subsequent analysis of the approximately 130 validation repertoires found a tendency for first-cohort TCR clusters to co-occur. It was around 160 TCR beta chains that were listed as cytomegalovirus-associated. Specific recognition of CMV antigens was confirmed in vitro for a few chains (all CMV-associated).

The CDR3 runs to 18 residues. Trimming at V came to 2 bases and at J to 8 bases, leaving 18 bases not matched to a gene. Germline CDR1 MNHEY, CDR2 SMNVEV (reference sequence). This TCR came from a human donor in good health. Sequencing was carried out using PBMCs. The rearrangement joins TRBV27 to TRBJ1-2; 9 nucleotides align to TRBD1. The CDR3 DNA is TGTGCCAGCAGTTTAAAGACCCCGGGACAGGGAACCCCGTTGGGCTACACCTTC. This encodes CASSLKTPGQGTPLGYTF.